This TCR beta chain stems from a study of shared clonotypes between healthy human individuals. The overall study: The donor pool was made up of two women and three men aged 18 to 49. Study-level findings and limits: Even with large depth, rarefaction showed that sorted-subset sequencing was incomplete.

To note about this clone: Its antigen is undetermined.

Repertoires were generated with immunoSEQ multiplex PCR, while TCRdb's copy carries only in-frame clones and drops some. The repertoire holds roughly 1.4 million clones, with less than 99% as singletons. The sequenced sample consisted of naive CD4+ T cells sorted from blood. Indicated subset: CD45RA+ positively selected. This receptor was taken from a young man in good health.

CDR3 region: CASSVRLAASTDTQYF. As DNA, the CDR3 is TGTGCCAGCAGCGTACGGTTAGCGGCTAGCACAGATACGCAGTATTTT. The chain combines TRBV9 with TRBJ2-3, with D possibly being TRBD2 (6 bases). The length of the CDR3 is 16 residues. V was trimmed by 1 base and J by 0 bases, leaving 12 bases between them. CDR1 is SGDLS and CDR2 is YYNGEE in the germline V gene.